This T cell receptor (beta chain) originates from a study of identical twins. Overall study findings and caveats: Models underpredicted monozygotic twin sharing of out-of-frame TCR alpha.

TCRdb called the 5' RACE reads again in MiXCR, with one record for every CDR3 protein. The sample lists about 240,000 distinct CDR3 sequences; approximately 7.8% were seen once. The CDR3 sequence is 16 residues long. Germline V gene sequence: CDR1 MGHRA, CDR2 YSYEKL. The V and J ends lost 1 base and 5 bases respectively, with 15 bases between them. Comments on this clonotype: Antigen: not known.

These same records also appear under a second study, on yellow fever vaccine responses in identical twins.

The sequenced sample consisted of CD8+ T cells sorted from blood. The chain carries TRBV4-1 and TRBJ2-1, with a possible D match to TRBD2 (6 bases). The origin of this receptor is a woman younger than 35 in good health. Here the CDR3 DNA reads TGCGCCAGCAGCCAAGGGCCCGGGGGAAGCAACAATGAGCAGTTCTTC. Protein product: CASSQGPGGSNNEQFF.